This passage covers 12 T cell receptor beta chains from one sample sequenced in a study of blood T cells in healthy people across ages (dated by TCRdb to 2015 to 2017). Libraries were constructed by 5' RACE. Data came from an Illumina HiSeq 2500. A second roughly 6 to 11 cycle PCR used a sample-barcoded 5' primer and a J-beta primer mix. TCRdb reran the public reads through fastp at Q25 and MiXCR, keeping productive beta chains. Rows merge per CDR3 protein into single entries with the most common DNA and genes. The sample table holds about 750,000 distinct CDR3 sequences, of which 53% were seen once. In total, the top ten clones hold 41% of the sample. The source material was blood. Receptor source: a man older than 75 in good health.

This sequence joins TRBV27 and TRBJ1-3; tentatively, D is TRBD1 (6 bases). V shed 8 bases and J shed 4 bases, with 15 bases lying between them. The CDR3 extends over 14 amino acids. Germline values: CDR1 MNHEY, CDR2 SMNVEV (reference sequence). CDR3 protein: CASGKQGWGNTIYF. The CDR3 DNA follows: TGTGCCAGCGGCAAACAGGGTTGGGGAAACACCATATATTTT.

V and J are TRBV5-1 and TRBJ1-2; D gene unclear. Germline V lookup: CDR1 SGHRS, CDR2 YFSETQ. V was cut by 2 bases and J by 4 bases, with 15 bases left in between. The CDR3 spans 15 residues. The CDR3 sequence: CASSFSPTEPYGYTF. The CDR3 bases are TGCGCCAGCAGCTTTTCTCCCACAGAGCCCTATGGCTACACCTTC.

The V gene is TRBV20-1, the J gene TRBJ2-7, with D possibly matching TRBD2 (7 bases). The CDR3 totals 17 residues. Germline CDR1 is DFQATT and CDR2 is SNEGSKA (reference sequence). Trimming took off 3 bases at V and 3 bases at J, with 24 bases between the two ends. The CDR3 is CSARGGSGGGSHYEQYF. CDR3 coding DNA: TGCAGTGCTAGGGGGGGCAGTGGGGGCGGGAGTCACTACGAGCAGTACTTC.

The chain carries TRBV20-1 and TRBJ2-3, with 8 positions matching TRBD1. J lost 5 bases, V lost 5 bases, and 9 bases had no gene match. The CDR3 loop spans 14 amino acids. CDR1 DFQATT and CDR2 SNEGSKA come from the germline V gene (reference sequence). CDR3 sequence reads: CSAQGQGRGDTQYF. CDR3 bases: TGCAGTGCTCAAGGACAGGGAAGGGGAGATACGCAGTATTTT.

This clonotype has just a few counts. The genes are TRBV7-2 and TRBJ2-3; tentatively, D is TRBD2 (5 bases). V was trimmed by 5 bases and J by 14 bases, leaving 17 bases between them. CDR1 SGHTA and CDR2 FQGNSA come from the germline V gene. This CDR3 region has 12 residues. CDR3 region: CASSPSWRYAYF. The CDR3 region has the DNA TGTGCCAGCAGCCCTAGCTGGAGATACGCGTATTTT.

This sequence joins TRBV6-1 and TRBJ2-1, with 12 bases that match TRBD2. There are 18 residues in the CDR3. Per the germline V gene, CDR1 is MNHNS and CDR2 is SASEGT. V trimming: 5 bases; J trimming: 0 bases; junction bases outside the gene matches: 8. CDR3 DNA sequence: TGTGCCAGCAGTCCCCTGACTAGCGGGGGTAGCTCCTACAATGAGCAGTTCTTC. Protein sequence: CASSPLTSGGSSYNEQFF.

This clonotype occurred a few times. This chain links TRBV7-3 with TRBJ1-2, with TRBD1 as a possible D gene (5 bases). CDR3 length: 14 amino acids. Deletions cut 6 bases from V and 4 bases from J, with 15 bases between. Germline V lookup: CDR1 SGHTA, CDR2 FQGTGA. The CDR3 nucleotides read TGTGCCAGCAGTCTTACGGGGGACGGCTATGGCTACACCTTC. Protein sequence: CASSLTGDGYGYTF.

The rearrangement joins TRBV3-1 to TRBJ1-2; D might be TRBD1 (5 bases). V lost 4 bases and J lost 4, with 13 bases in between. CDR1 and CDR2 from the germline V gene are LGHDT and YNNKEL (reference sequence). The CDR3 has 14 residues. The CDR3 DNA is TGTGCCAGCAGCCCCACGGCAGGGCCCTATGGCTACACCTTC. Translation gives CASSPTAGPYGYTF.

This clonotype was found a few times. The chain links TRBV29-1 to TRBJ1-2, with no clear D. In germline, CDR1 is SQVTM, CDR2 ANQGSEA. The CDR3 sequence is 12 residues long. V lost 3 bases, J lost 4 bases, and 9 bases lay in between. The CDR3 here is CSVDAQSYGYTF. CDR3 nucleotides: TGCAGCGTTGACGCACAAAGCTATGGCTACACCTTC.

The genes are TRBV3-1 and TRBJ2-1; D is possibly TRBD2 (5 bases). Per germline, CDR1 LGHDT and CDR2 YNNKEL (reference sequence). V was cut by 1 base and J by 10 bases, with 11 bases left in between. CDR3 length: 13 amino acids. The CDR3, as DNA: TGTGCCAGCAGCCAAGTGCCGGGAAGGGAGCAGTTCTTC. Translating it yields CASSQVPGREQFF.

This clonotype came up many times. The chain recombines TRBV12-3 or TRBV12-4 with TRBJ2-7, with TRBD1 matching 8 bases. Germline trimming cut 3 bases from V and 2 bases from J; bases unmatched to any gene: 9. This CDR3 spans 16 amino acids. The CDR3 here is CASSFAMTGAAYEQYF. In DNA, the CDR3 is TGTGCCAGCAGTTTCGCCATGACAGGGGCAGCCTACGAGCAGTACTTC.

This clonotype was observed a few times. CDR3 DNA sequence: TGTGCCAGCAGTTTGGGTGGGTACACCGGGGAGTACTTC. It is translated as CASSLGGYTGEYF. The J gene is TRBJ2-4, the V gene TRBV12-3 or TRBV12-4; D possibly corresponds to TRBD2 (5 bases). The CDR3 has 13 amino acids. The germline V and J ends were trimmed by 3 bases and 14 bases, with 17 bases remaining between them.